Listed here is a single T cell receptor beta chain. V lost 1 base to trimming and J lost 7 bases, with 8 bases between them. CDR1 is GTSNPN, CDR2 SVGIG, per germline (reference sequence). This CDR3 is built from 12 residues. This specimen comes from a study of T-cell reconstitution after alpha-beta-depleted transplantation in children. The library targeted TCRbeta and was prepared with unique molecular identifiers. TCRdb reprocessed the PCR reads via MiXCR and lists one record per CDR3 protein. The table shows around 400,000 distinct CDR3 sequences, with approximately 10% occurring only once. The TCR was taken from a human donor who donated a stem cell graft to a child with acute myeloid leukemia. The material was PBMCs from the stem cell graft donor, obtained from the stem cell graft. The chain combines TRBV30 with TRBJ2-4; no clear D gene. The CDR3 sequence is CAWSDVGNIQYF. In DNA form, the CDR3 reads TGTGCCTGGAGTGACGTGGGGAACATTCAGTACTTC.